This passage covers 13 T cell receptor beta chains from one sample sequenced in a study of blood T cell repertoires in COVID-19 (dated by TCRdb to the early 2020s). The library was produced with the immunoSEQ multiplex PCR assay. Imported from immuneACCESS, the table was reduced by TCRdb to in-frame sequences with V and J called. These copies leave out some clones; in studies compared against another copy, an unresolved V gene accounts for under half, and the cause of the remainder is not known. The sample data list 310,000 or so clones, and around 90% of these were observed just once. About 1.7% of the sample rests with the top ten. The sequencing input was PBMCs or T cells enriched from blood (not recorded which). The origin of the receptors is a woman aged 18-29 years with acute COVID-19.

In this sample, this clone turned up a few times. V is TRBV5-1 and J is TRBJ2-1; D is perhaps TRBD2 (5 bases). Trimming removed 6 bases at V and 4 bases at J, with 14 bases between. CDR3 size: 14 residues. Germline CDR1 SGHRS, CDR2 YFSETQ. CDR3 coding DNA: TGCGCCAGCAAAGAGGGTGACTTATACAATGAGCAGTTCTTC. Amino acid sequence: CASKEGDLYNEQFF.

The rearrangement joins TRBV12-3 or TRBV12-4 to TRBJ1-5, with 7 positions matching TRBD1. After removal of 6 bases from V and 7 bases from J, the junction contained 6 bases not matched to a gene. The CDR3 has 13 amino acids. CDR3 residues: CASSDRAGQPQHF. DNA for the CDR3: TGTGCCAGCAGCGACAGGGCGGGACAGCCCCAGCATTTT.

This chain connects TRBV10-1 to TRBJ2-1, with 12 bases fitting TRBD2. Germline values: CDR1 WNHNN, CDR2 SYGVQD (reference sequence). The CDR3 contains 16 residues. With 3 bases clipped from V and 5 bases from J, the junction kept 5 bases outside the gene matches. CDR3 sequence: CASSDLAGGPNNEQFF. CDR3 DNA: TGCGCCAGCAGTGATCTAGCGGGAGGGCCAAACAATGAGCAGTTCTTC.

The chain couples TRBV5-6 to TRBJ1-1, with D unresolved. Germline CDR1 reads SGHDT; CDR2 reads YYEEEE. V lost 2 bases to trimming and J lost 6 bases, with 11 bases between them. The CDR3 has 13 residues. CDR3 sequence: CASSLSQRSEAFF. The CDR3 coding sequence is TGTGCCAGCAGCTTAAGCCAGCGGTCTGAAGCTTTCTTT.

Written as DNA, the CDR3 is TGTGCCAGCAGCCTAAGGACAGTAGCATACGAGCAGTACTTC. Its translation is CASSLRTVAYEQYF. This sequence joins TRBV14 and TRBJ2-7, with D possibly TRBD1 on 6 matching bases. Germline V gene data show CDR1 as SGHDN and CDR2 as FVKESK. V was cut by 4 bases and J by 4 bases, with 14 bases left in between. The CDR3 extends over 14 amino acids.

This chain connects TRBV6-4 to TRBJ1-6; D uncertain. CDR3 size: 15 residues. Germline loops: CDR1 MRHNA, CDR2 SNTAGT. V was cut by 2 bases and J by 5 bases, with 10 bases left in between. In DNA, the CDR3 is TGTGCCAGCAGTGACGACGCGGGAAATAATTCACCCCTCCACTTT. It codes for CASSDDAGNNSPLHF.

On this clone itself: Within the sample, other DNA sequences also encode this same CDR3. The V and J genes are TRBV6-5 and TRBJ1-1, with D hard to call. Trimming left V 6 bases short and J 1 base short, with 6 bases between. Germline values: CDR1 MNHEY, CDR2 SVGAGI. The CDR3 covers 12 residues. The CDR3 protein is CASRTGNTEAFF. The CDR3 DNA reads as TGTGCCAGCAGGACGGGGAACACTGAAGCTTTCTTT.

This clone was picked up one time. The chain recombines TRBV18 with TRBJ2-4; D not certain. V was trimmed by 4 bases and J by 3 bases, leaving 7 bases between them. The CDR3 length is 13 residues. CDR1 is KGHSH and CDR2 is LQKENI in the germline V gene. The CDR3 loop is CASSRIGKNIQYF. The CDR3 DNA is TGTGCCAGCTCACGTATCGGCAAAAACATTCAGTACTTC.

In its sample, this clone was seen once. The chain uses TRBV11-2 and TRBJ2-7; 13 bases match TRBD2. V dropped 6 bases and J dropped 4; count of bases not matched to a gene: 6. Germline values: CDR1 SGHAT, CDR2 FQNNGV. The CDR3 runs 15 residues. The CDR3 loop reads CASRMGLAGSYEQYF. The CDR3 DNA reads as TGTGCCAGCAGGATGGGACTAGCGGGATCGTACGAGCAGTACTTC.

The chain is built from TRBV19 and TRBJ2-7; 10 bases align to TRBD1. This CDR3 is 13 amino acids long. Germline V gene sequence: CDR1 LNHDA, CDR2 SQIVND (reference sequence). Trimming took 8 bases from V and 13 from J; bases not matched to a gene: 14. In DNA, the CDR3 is TGTGCCAGTTGGGACAGGGGCGGGCTAGCGCCCTACTTC. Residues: CASWDRGGLAPYF.

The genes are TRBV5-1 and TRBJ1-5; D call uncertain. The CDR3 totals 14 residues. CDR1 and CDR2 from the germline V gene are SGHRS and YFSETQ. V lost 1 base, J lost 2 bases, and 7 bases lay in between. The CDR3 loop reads CASSLLQRNQPQHF. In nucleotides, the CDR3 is TGCGCCAGCAGCTTGTTACAGCGCAATCAGCCCCAGCATTTT.

The CDR3 DNA reads TGTGCCTGGAAAACCACCAGGGGTTCTAATTCACCCCTCCACTTT. It is translated as CAWKTTRGSNSPLHF. This chain connects TRBV30 to TRBJ1-6, with D maybe TRBD1 (6 bases). The ends were cut back, 4 bases at V and 6 bases at J, with 16 bases in the middle. The CDR3 runs 15 residues. Germline CDR1 GTSNPN, CDR2 SVGIG (reference sequence).

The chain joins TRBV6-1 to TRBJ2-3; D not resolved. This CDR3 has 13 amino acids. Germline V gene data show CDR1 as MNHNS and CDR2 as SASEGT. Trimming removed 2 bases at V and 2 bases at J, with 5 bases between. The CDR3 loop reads CASSEILTDTQYF. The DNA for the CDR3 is TGTGCCAGCAGTGAAATCCTCACAGATACGCAGTATTTT.